The following is a T cell receptor beta chain sequence with its context. Its specificity is unknown. This CDR3 contains 18 residues. The germline CDR1 and CDR2 sequences are ENHRY and SYGVKD. V shed 0 bases, J shed 4 bases, and the junction held 7 bases outside the gene matches. The data belong to a study of identical twins. TCRdb ran MiXCR on the 5' RACE reads and lists one entry per CDR3 protein. The data hold a few hundred thousand distinct CDR3 sequences, with about 10% observed a single time. Notes on the study in general: There was an excess of low generation probability in the out-of-frame alpha sequences that twins shared. Out-of-frame TCR alpha sharing observed in monozygotic twins exceeded model estimates. Cord blood beta clonotypes present at high abundance carried fewer insertions; no such pattern appeared in memory repertoires. Findings depended on cross-sectional statistics rather than tracking the same donors.

Source material: memory T cells sorted from blood. The chain links TRBV10-3 to TRBJ2-1; 12 bases match TRBD2. The origin of this receptor is a man aged 50-60 years in good health. The CDR3 spells CAISESRGTSGSYNEQFF. The CDR3 coding sequence is TGTGCCATCAGTGAGTCTCGGGGGACTAGCGGGTCTTACAATGAGCAGTTCTTC.